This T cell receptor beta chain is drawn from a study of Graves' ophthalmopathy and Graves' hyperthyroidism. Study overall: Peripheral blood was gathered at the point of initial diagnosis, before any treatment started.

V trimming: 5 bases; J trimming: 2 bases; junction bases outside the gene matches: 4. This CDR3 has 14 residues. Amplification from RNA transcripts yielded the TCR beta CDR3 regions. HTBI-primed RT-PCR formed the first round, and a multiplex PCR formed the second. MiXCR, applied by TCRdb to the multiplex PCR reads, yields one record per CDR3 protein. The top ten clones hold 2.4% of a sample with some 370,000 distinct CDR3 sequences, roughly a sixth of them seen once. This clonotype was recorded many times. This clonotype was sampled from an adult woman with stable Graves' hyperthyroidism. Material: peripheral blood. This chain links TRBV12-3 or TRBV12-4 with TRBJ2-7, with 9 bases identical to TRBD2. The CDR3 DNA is TGTGCCAGCAGTGGGCTAGCGGGACCCTACGAGCAGTACTTC. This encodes CASSGLAGPYEQYF.